The entry below gives a single TCR beta chain sequence along with its context. V was trimmed by 2 bases and J by 9 bases, leaving 10 bases between them. The CDR3 has 11 residues. CDR1 is GTSNPN and CDR2 is SVGIG in the germline V gene (reference sequence). How the authors handled the data: How many nucleated cells were present was estimated from reference gene primer amplification. Sequenced by immunoSEQ multiplex PCR; TCRdb stores in-frame clones only, minus some. V and J calls and clone size follow that table, whereas D and trimming were derived from the DNA. The sample holds just over 150,000 clones; 88% are singletons and the top ten take around 6.7%. This sample stems from a study of blood T cell repertoires in COVID-19. Study overall: T cells, B-cell-depleted T cells, or PBMCs supplied cDNA or gDNA.

The material sequenced was PBMCs or T cells enriched from blood (not recorded which). The chain has TRBV30 and TRBJ1-2, with unresolved D. This sequence was found in a woman between 45 and 65 years old who had recovered from COVID-19. The CDR3, as DNA: TGTGCCTGGAGTATTGGAGGAAGCTACACCTTC. Translating gives CAWSIGGSYTF.